Shown below are 2 T cell receptor beta chains from a single sample sequenced in a study of CD8 T cells in Susac syndrome. After extraction with the RNeasy kit, about 0.5 to 1 ug of the RNA was reverse transcribed using random hexamers. Each CDR3 protein gets one entry after TCRdb re-called the immunoSEQ multiplex PCR reads with MiXCR. Of about 130,000 distinct CDR3 sequences listed, roughly 94% are singletons. Sequenced material: CD8+ T cells from PBMCs. These receptors came from a human donor with Susac syndrome.

The chain recombines TRBV7-9 with TRBJ2-7, with 9 positions matching TRBD2. The germline gives CDR1 SEHNR, CDR2 FQNEAQ (reference sequence). V lost 3 bases, J lost 6 bases, and 6 bases stayed unmatched. The CDR3 consists of 14 residues. The CDR3 sequence: CASSFAGGPAEQYF. The CDR3 nucleotides are TGTGCCAGCAGCTTCGCGGGGGGGCCCGCCGAGCAGTACTTC.

Remarks on this clonotype: The DNA is left out, because the CDR3 cannot be placed on it with certainty; the CDR3 is given as TCRdb lists it. This chain connects TRBV5-4 to TRBJ2-1; the table's D call, TRBD1, has no DNA check behind it. The CDR3 is 12 amino acids in total, end residues counted. In germline, CDR1 is SGHNT, CDR2 YYREEE (reference sequence). The CDR3 region is CASSFGTGTGFF.